A selection of T cell receptor beta chains follows, all from one sample in a study of blood T cell repertoires in COVID-19. TCRdb keeps only in-frame clones here, not all; method: immunoSEQ multiplex PCR. The sample includes about 42,000 clones, roughly four fifths of them seen just once. The material sequenced was peripheral blood. The receptors here all came from a woman in her sixties or seventies with acute or convalescent COVID-19. The CDR3 runs from the conserved cysteine through the conserved F or W. The D gene is left open where the match is weak.

cdr3_length: 16
v_call: TRBV19
d_call: TRBD1
cdr3_aa: CASSIVTGGINQPQHF

cdr3_length: 15
v_call: TRBV7-9
d_call: TRBD2
cdr3_aa: CASSFSGGSIETQYF

cdr3_length: 15
v_call: TRBV28
d_call: TRBD1
cdr3_aa: CASSPPGQGANEQYF

cdr3_length: 13
v_call: TRBV29-1
d_call: NA
cdr3_aa: CSALDPGGNTIYF

cdr3_length: 16
v_call: TRBV3-1/TRBV3-2
d_call: TRBD2
cdr3_aa: CASSQDLAGNTDTQYF

cdr3_length: 14
v_call: TRBV7-2
d_call: TRBD1
cdr3_aa: CASSLGQGPEKLFF

cdr3_length: 15
v_call: TRBV4-3
d_call: TRBD2
cdr3_aa: CASSQRGVGTDTQYF

cdr3_length: 14
v_call: TRBV7-2
d_call: NA
cdr3_aa: CASSPNPNSGVAFF

cdr3_length: 18
v_call: TRBV9
d_call: TRBD1
cdr3_aa: CASSPRTGIGVKGNTIYF

cdr3_length: 17
v_call: TRBV10-1
d_call: TRBD2
cdr3_aa: CASSESLAGDATDTQYF

cdr3_length: 15
v_call: TRBV5-6
d_call: TRBD1
cdr3_aa: CASSFNRGTNEKLFF

cdr3_length: 17
v_call: TRBV11-2
d_call: NA
cdr3_aa: CASSSPGLTIYGDTQYF

cdr3_length: 15
v_call: TRBV19
d_call: TRBD1
cdr3_aa: CASSPRSQGANIQYF

cdr3_length: 16
v_call: TRBV15
d_call: TRBD1
cdr3_aa: CATSRDLGRGAYGYTF

cdr3_length: 13
v_call: TRBV30
d_call: NA
cdr3_aa: CAWSPQYNQPQHF

cdr3_length: 12
v_call: TRBV7-2
d_call: TRBD1
cdr3_aa: CASSPGQGRTYF

cdr3_length: 15
v_call: TRBV6-5
d_call: NA
cdr3_aa: CASRLGQTWYNEQFF

cdr3_length: 14
v_call: TRBV5-8
d_call: NA
cdr3_aa: CASSRGQTNTEAFF

cdr3_length: 13
v_call: TRBV27
d_call: NA
cdr3_aa: CASSLTWSHEQFF

cdr3_length: 14
v_call: TRBV19
d_call: NA
cdr3_aa: CASRTGTGTGELFF

cdr3_length: 15
v_call: TRBV27
d_call: TRBD1
cdr3_aa: CASSLSPRGQQPQHF

cdr3_length: 18
v_call: TRBV3-1/TRBV3-2
d_call: TRBD2
cdr3_aa: CASSYSGRANFPHNEQFF

cdr3_length: 14
v_call: TRBV11-2
d_call: NA
cdr3_aa: CASSFDTGLHGYTF

cdr3_length: 19
v_call: TRBV4-2
d_call: TRBD2
cdr3_aa: CASSSRGISGGAGTDTQYF

cdr3_length: 15
v_call: TRBV15
d_call: TRBD1
cdr3_aa: CATSREIQGDYGYTF

cdr3_length: 14
v_call: TRBV9
d_call: NA
cdr3_aa: CASSAQGHSYEQYF

cdr3_length: 15
v_call: TRBV5-5
d_call: TRBD1
cdr3_aa: CASSWGTGGFYEQYF

cdr3_length: 14
v_call: TRBV2
d_call: NA
cdr3_aa: CASSAPGRAEEQYF

cdr3_length: 13
v_call: TRBV30
d_call: TRBD1
cdr3_aa: CAWSPGQGQPQHF

cdr3_length: 16
v_call: TRBV3-1/TRBV3-2
d_call: TRBD1
cdr3_aa: CASSQAGQEGSQPQHF

cdr3_length: 16
v_call: TRBV7-6
d_call: TRBD2
cdr3_aa: CASSFTSGRATGELFF

cdr3_length: 12
v_call: TRBV5-6
d_call: TRBD1
cdr3_aa: CASRRDSGGYTF

cdr3_length: 15
v_call: TRBV27
d_call: TRBD2
cdr3_aa: CASRTGLAETYEQYF

cdr3_length: 16
v_call: TRBV5-5
d_call: NA
cdr3_aa: CASSWGSGAGNEKLFF

cdr3_length: 13
v_call: TRBV7-3
d_call: NA
cdr3_aa: CASSQNSRDTQYF

cdr3_length: 14
v_call: TRBV6-5
d_call: NA
cdr3_aa: CASSPLRGSYEQYF

cdr3_length: 15
v_call: TRBV4-3
d_call: NA
cdr3_aa: CASSLQSGATDTQYF

cdr3_length: 15
v_call: TRBV5-6
d_call: NA
cdr3_aa: CASSLVARVNEKLFF

cdr3_length: 17
v_call: TRBV6-7
d_call: TRBD1
cdr3_aa: CASSPPGQGKTNYGYTF

cdr3_length: 17
v_call: TRBV2
d_call: TRBD2
cdr3_aa: CASSDLPTSGRGNEQFF

cdr3_length: 14
v_call: TRBV29-1
d_call: TRBD2
cdr3_aa: CSVGIAGGGDEQFF

cdr3_length: 14
v_call: TRBV28
d_call: TRBD1
cdr3_aa: CASSLPTGVGEQYF

cdr3_length: 12
v_call: TRBV6-5
d_call: NA
cdr3_aa: CASNGANQPQHF

cdr3_length: 13
v_call: TRBV6-5
d_call: NA
cdr3_aa: CASSYSSVYEQYF

cdr3_length: 17
v_call: TRBV3-1/TRBV3-2
d_call: NA
cdr3_aa: CASSQGSSGPFYNEQFF

cdr3_length: 16
v_call: TRBV4-3
d_call: TRBD2
cdr3_aa: CASSQEAGPNTGELFF

cdr3_length: 18
v_call: TRBV15
d_call: NA
cdr3_aa: CATSRDPPGDGSYNEQFF

cdr3_length: 15
v_call: TRBV19
d_call: NA
cdr3_aa: CASSPSWTVSYEQYF

cdr3_length: 14
v_call: TRBV5-4
d_call: NA
cdr3_aa: CASSSDSVQETQYF

cdr3_length: 14
v_call: TRBV5-5
d_call: NA
cdr3_aa: CASSLDRANYGYTF

cdr3_length: 16
v_call: TRBV5-1
d_call: NA
cdr3_aa: CASSLTPSSYNSPLHF

cdr3_length: 17
v_call: TRBV2
d_call: TRBD2
cdr3_aa: CASSERGPGTSGSEQYF

cdr3_length: 14
v_call: TRBV5-1
d_call: NA
cdr3_aa: CASSLESGTDTQYF

cdr3_length: 13
v_call: TRBV7-9
d_call: NA
cdr3_aa: CASSFWTPRGYTF

cdr3_length: 16
v_call: TRBV6-5
d_call: TRBD2
cdr3_aa: CASSLTSGLSYNEQFF

cdr3_length: 14
v_call: TRBV5-4
d_call: NA
cdr3_aa: CASSLAHMNTEAFF